These 4 T cell receptor beta chains originate from one sample sequenced in a study of tissue T cells after allogeneic stem cell transplantation. The repertoire was sequenced with immunoSEQ multiplex PCR; TCRdb's copy has only in-frame clones and lacks some. The sample shows around 4,000 clones, around 50% of them seen only once. Time point described: mouse harvest day 7 after allogeneic transplant. The graft held 10^6 splenic CD5+ T cells and 10^7 T-cell-depleted bone marrow cells. The sequenced material came from gut tissue. The receptors come from a female BALB/c mouse given C57BL/6 T cells with graft-versus-host disease after an allogeneic hematopoietic cell transplant.

This clone turned up a few times. Gene names refer to mouse genes. The covered CDR3 bases are TGTGCCAGCACCTCCGGGACAGGGTTCGAAAGATTATTT. Amino acid sequence: CASTSGTGFERLF. The full CDR3 is CASTSGTGFERLFF. The chain employs TRBV19 and TRBJ1-4, with TRBD1 matching 9 bases. The read ends 1 residue early relative to the CDR3; the germline J gene fills the gap. V was clipped by 6 bases and J by 7 bases; unmatched bases: 7. Germline assignment: CDR1 FNHDT and CDR2 SITEND (reference sequence). The CDR3 has 14 residues.

About this clone: Genes and germline come from the mouse. The read ends 1 residue before the CDR3 terminus; that terminus is restored from the germline J gene. The chain links TRBV26 to TRBJ1-1; 8 bases align to TRBD1. J gave up 4 bases and V 2 bases, and 0 bases lay outside the gene matches. CDR3 length: 13 residues. Germline assignment: CDR1 KGHPV and CDR2 FQNQEV (reference sequence). The CDR3 protein is CASSLTGGTEVFF. The CDR3 bases that were read are TGTGCCAGCAGTCTGACAGGGGGCACAGAAGTCTTC.

This clone was seen a few times. Gene names follow the mouse nomenclature. Read data end 1 residue before the CDR3 end; the end is taken from the germline J gene. The chain links TRBV19 to TRBJ2-1; the match to TRBD2 covers 14 bases. J lost 7 bases, V lost 2 bases, and 5 bases had no gene match. The CDR3 runs to 16 residues. The germline CDR1 and CDR2 sequences are FNHDT and SITEND (reference sequence). The CDR3 protein is CASSIGTGGAWAEQFF. The DNA read from the CDR3 is TGTGCCAGCAGTATTGGGACTGGGGGGGCGTGGGCTGAGCAGTTC. Together with reference TRBV19 and TRBJ2-1, the CDR3 gives the full variable domain: GGIITQTPKFLIGQEGQKLTLKCQQNFNHDTMYWYRQDSGKGLRLIYYSITENDLQKGDLSEGYDASREKKSSFSLTVTSAQKNEMAVFLCASSIGTGGAWAEQFFGPGTRLTVL.

In the case of this clone: Here the gene names and germline are mouse. The observed sequence ends 1 residue before the CDR3 terminus, with the missing tail filled in from the germline J gene. This rearrangement joins TRBV26 to TRBJ2-4, with D possibly matching TRBD1 (5 bases). Trimming removed 1 base at V and 1 base at J, with 9 bases between. CDR1 KGHPV and CDR2 FQNQEV come from the germline V gene (reference sequence). This CDR3 region has 15 residues. CDR3 DNA, as far as it was read: TGTGCCAGCAGTCTGTTAGGGGAGGGTCAAAACACCTTGTAC. This encodes CASSLLGEGQNTLY. The CDR3 reads in full as CASSLLGEGQNTLYF.